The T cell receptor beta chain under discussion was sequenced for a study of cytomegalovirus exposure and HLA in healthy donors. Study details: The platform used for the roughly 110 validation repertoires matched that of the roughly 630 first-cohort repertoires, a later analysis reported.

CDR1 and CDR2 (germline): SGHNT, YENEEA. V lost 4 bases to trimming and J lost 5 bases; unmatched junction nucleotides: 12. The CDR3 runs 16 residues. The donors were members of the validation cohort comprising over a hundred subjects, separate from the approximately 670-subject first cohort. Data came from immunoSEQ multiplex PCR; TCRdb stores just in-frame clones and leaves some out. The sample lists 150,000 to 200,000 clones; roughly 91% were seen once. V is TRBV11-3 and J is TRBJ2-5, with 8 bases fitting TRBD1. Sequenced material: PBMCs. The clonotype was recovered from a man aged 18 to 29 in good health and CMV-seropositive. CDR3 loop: CASSSLGRGPFETQYF. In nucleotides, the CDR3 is TGTGCCAGCAGCTCCCTGGGCAGGGGGCCTTTTGAGACCCAGTACTTC.